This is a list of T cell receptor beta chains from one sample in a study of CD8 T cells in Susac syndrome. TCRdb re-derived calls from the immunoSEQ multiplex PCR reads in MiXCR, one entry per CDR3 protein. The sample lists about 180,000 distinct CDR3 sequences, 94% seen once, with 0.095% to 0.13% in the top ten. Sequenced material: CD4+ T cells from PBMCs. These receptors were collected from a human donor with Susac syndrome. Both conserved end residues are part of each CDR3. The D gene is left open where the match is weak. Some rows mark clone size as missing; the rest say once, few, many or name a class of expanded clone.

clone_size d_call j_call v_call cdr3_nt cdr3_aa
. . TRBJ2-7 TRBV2 TGTGCCAGCAAATTGAGGTTCCACGAGCAGTACTTC CASKLRFHEQYF
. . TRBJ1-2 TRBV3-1 TGTGCCAGCAGCCAAGAAAAGGCATCGGACGGCTACACCTTC CASSQEKASDGYTF
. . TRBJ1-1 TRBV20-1 TGCAGTGCTAGACGGGCTGGGCGAGACACTGAAGCTTTCTTT CSARRAGRDTEAFF
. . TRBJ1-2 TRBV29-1 TGCAGCGTTGAGGCAGGGGCTAGCTATGGCTACACCTTC CSVEAGASYGYTF
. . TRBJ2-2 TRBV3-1 TGTGCCAGCAGCCAAATATGGGGTTCGGCCGGGGAGCTGTTTTTT CASSQIWGSAGELFF
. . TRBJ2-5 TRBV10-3 TGTGCCATCAGTGAAATAGGAGAGACCCAGTACTTC CAISEIGETQYF
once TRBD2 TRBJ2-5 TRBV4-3 TGCGCCAGCAGCCAGTCCCCCTCGGCTAGCGGGGGAGGAGAGACCCAGTACTTC CASSQSPSASGGGETQYF
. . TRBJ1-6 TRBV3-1 TGTGCCAGCAGCCTGGACATCGAGAATTCACCCCTCCACTTT CASSLDIENSPLHF
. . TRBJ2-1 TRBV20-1 TGCAGTGCTAGTGAGGACGGGGTAGCGGACACCTACAATGAGCAGTTCTTC CSASEDGVADTYNEQFF
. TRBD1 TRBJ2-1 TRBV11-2 TGTGCCAGCAGCTCGACAGGGAGAGCTCAATACAATGAGCAGTTCTTC CASSSTGRAQYNEQFF
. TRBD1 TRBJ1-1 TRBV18 TGTGCCAGCTCACCACAGGGACAGGGGCACACTGAAGCTTTCTTT CASSPQGQGHTEAFF
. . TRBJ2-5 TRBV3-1 TGTGCCAGCAGCCAAGGAGGGGTCGGGCTTACAGAGACCCAGTACTTC CASSQGGVGLTETQYF
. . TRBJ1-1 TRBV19 TGTGCCAGTAGCGGTACTGAAGCTTTCTTT CASSGTEAFF
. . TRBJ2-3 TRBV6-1 TGTGCCAGCAGTGAACCGGCAAGCACAGATACGCAGTATTTT CASSEPASTDTQYF
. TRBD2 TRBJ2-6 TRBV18 TGTGCCAGCTCTCCGATAGCGGGACAAGTCTCTGGGGCCAACGTCCTGACTTTC CASSPIAGQVSGANVLTF
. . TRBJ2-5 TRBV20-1 TGCAGTGCAGACCTATCGTGGGGGGATAACCAGTACTTC CSADLSWGDNQYF
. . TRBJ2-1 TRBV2 TGTGCCAGCAGTGAAGACCTAGCTCGTGAGCAGTTCTTC CASSEDLAREQFF
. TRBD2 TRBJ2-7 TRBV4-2 TGTGCCAGCAGCCAAGATGATGGGGGGGACTCCTACGAGCAGTACTTC CASSQDDGGDSYEQYF
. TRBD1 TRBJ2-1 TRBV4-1 TGCGCCAGCAGCCAAGATGGACAGGGATATTACAATGAGCAGTTCTTC CASSQDGQGYYNEQFF
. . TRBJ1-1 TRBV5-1 TGCGCCAGCCGAGAGGCAGAGAACACTGAAGCTTTCTTT CASREAENTEAFF
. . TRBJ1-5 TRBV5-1 TGCGCCAGCTCGCCGTCGGACGGTCCCCAGCATTTT CASSPSDGPQHF
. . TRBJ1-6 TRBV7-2 TGTGCCAGCAGCTTAGCCCAGGGAGTCTCACCCCTCCACTTT CASSLAQGVSPLHF
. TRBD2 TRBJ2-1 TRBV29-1 TGCAGCGTTGGGAGCGGGGGCGTTGAGCAGTTCTTC CSVGSGGVEQFF
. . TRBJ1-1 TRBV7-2 TGTGCCAGCAGACTAGAGGGATTGAAGGCTTTCTTT CASRLEGLKAFF
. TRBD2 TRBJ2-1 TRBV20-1 TGCAGTGCCGCAAGAACTAGCGGTTGGTCCTACAATGAGCAGTTCTTC CSAARTSGWSYNEQFF
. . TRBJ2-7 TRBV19 TGTGCCAGTAGTATGGGGGCTAAGGACTACGAGCAGTACTTC CASSMGAKDYEQYF
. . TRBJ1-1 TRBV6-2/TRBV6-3 TGTGCCACCGCGGACAGACTCACTGAAGCTTTCTTT CATADRLTEAFF
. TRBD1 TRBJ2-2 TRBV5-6 TGTGCCAGCAGCTTCCGGGACAGGGGAAACACCGGGGAGCTGTTTTTT CASSFRDRGNTGELFF
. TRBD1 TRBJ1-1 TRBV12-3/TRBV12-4 TGTGCCAGCAGTCCGACGGGACAGGGTAAGACTGAAGCTTTCTTT CASSPTGQGKTEAFF
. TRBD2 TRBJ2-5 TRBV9 TGTGCCAGCAGTCTCGGGACTAGATGGGAGACCCAGTACTTC CASSLGTRWETQYF
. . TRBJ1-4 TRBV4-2 TGTGCCAGCAGCTCCTTGACGGGAGGGGCTAATGAAAAACTGTTTTTT CASSSLTGGANEKLFF